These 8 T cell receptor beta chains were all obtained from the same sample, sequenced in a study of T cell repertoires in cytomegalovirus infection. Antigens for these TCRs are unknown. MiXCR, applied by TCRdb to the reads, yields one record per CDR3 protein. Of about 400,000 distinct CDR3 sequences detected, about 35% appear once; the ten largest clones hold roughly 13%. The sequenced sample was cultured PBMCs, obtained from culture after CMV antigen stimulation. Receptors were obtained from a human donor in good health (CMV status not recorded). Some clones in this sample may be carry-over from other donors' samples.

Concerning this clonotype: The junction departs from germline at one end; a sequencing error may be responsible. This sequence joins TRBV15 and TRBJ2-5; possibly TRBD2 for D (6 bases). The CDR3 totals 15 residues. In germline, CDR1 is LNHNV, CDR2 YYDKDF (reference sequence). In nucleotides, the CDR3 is TGTGCCACCAGCAGAGGGACTATAGATCAAGAGACCAAGTACTTC. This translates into CATSRGTIDQETKYF.

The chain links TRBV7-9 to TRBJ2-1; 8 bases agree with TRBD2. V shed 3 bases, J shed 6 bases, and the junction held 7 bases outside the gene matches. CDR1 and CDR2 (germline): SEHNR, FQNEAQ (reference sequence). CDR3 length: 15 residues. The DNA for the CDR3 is TGTGCCAGCAGCTTGCCCAGCGGGAGCGGCAATGAGCAGTTCTTC. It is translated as CASSLPSGSGNEQFF.

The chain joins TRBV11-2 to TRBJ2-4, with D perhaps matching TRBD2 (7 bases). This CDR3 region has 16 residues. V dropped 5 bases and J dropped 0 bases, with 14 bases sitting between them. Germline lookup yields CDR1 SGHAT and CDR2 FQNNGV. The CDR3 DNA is TGTGCCAGCAGCAGGGGGGGGGACTTAGCCAAAAACATTCAGTACTTC. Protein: CASSRGGDLAKNIQYF.

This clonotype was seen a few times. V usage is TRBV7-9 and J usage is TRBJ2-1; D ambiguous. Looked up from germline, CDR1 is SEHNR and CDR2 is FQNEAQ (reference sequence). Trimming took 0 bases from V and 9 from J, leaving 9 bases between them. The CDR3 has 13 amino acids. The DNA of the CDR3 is TGTGCCAGCAGCTTAGCAGCCAGCAGTGAGCAGTTCTTC. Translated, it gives CASSLAASSEQFF.

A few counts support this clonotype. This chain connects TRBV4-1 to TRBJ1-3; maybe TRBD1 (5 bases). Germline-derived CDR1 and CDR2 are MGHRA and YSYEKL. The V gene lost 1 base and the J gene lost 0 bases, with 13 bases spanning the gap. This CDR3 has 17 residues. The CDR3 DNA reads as TGCGCCAGCAGCCAAGGTGTACAGGCTCTCTCTGGAAACACCATATATTTT. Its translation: CASSQGVQALSGNTIYF.

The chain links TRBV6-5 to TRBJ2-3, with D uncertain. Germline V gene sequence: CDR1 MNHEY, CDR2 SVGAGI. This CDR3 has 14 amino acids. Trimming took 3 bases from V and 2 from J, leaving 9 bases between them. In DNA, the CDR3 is TGTGCCAGCAGTTATCGAGAGAACACAGATACGCAGTATTTT. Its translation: CASSYRENTDTQYF.

The CDR3 region is CASSQSRASPEFYEQYV. CDR3 nucleotides: TGCGCCAGCAGTCAATCCAGGGCTAGCCCTGAATTCTACGAGCAGTACGTC. The V and J genes are TRBV23-1 and TRBJ2-7; D is perhaps TRBD1 or TRBD2 (5 bases each). TRBV23-1 is known as an ORF, though its function is uncertain. Trimming stripped 0 bases from V and 3 bases from J, with 18 bases between. This CDR3 has 17 residues.

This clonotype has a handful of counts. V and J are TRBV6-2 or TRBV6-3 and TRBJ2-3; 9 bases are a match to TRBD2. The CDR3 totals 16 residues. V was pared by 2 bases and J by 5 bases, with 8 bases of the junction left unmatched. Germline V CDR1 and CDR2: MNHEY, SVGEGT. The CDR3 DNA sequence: TGTGCCAGCAGTTACGCGGGACTAGCCCTCGGAGATACGCAGTATTTT. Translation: CASSYAGLALGDTQYF.